Sequencing of this T cell receptor beta chain was carried out in a study of T cell responses to AZD1222 COVID-19 vaccine. General observations from the study: Regions 160-218 and 743-854 held dominance among vaccine-associated CD4 TCRs, which spanned spike.

TCRdb keeps only in-frame clones here, not all; method: immunoSEQ multiplex PCR. The sample shows around 100,000 clones, roughly 84% of them seen only once. Notes on this clone: The antigen remains undetermined.

The starting material was peripheral blood, obtained on day 0 of AZD1222 vaccination. The sequence came from an adult in good health.

CDR3 nucleotides: TGTGCGCGGGCCTCATTCTCTGGAAACACCATATATTTT. Translation gives CARASFSGNTIYF. The chain links TRBV30 to TRBJ1-3; D is unresolved. Germline lookup yields CDR1 GTSNPN and CDR2 SVGIG (reference sequence). There are 13 residues in the CDR3.